This TCR beta chain comes out of a study of OX40 agonist ivuxolimab in advanced cancers. The wider study: At doses from 0.01 to 10 mg/kg, patients were given intravenous ivuxolimab every 2 weeks. Recorded diagnoses for dose-escalation patients were hepatocellular carcinoma, melanoma, renal cell or head and neck cancer. Treatment received earlier with anti-PD-1, anti-PD-L1 or anti-CTLA-4 agents was allowed, and over 30% had some.

Using immunoSEQ multiplex PCR, the repertoire was profiled, and TCRdb retains in-frame clones only, with some absent. The sample lists tens of thousands of clones, approximately 90% occurring once. Trimming cost V 4 bases and J 3 bases; bases outside gene matches: 4. The CDR3 totals 13 residues. Germline V gene sequence: CDR1 SGHNT, CDR2 YYREEE (reference sequence). The receptor was isolated from an adult with an advanced solid tumor such as melanoma, head and neck, liver or kidney cancer. This rearrangement joins TRBV5-4 to TRBJ2-7; 7 bases align to TRBD1. The specimen was CD4+ or CD8+ T cells sorted from blood, collected in a trial of the OX40 agonist ivuxolimab. In DNA, the CDR3 is TGTGCCAGCAGCCCCGGGACAGTCTACGAGCAGTACTTC. Translation gives CASSPGTVYEQYF.